The 17 T cell receptor beta chains below all came from one sample that was sequenced in a study of cytomegalovirus exposure and HLA in healthy donors. The PCR used 60 Vbeta and 13 Jbeta primers. The method was immunoSEQ multiplex PCR; TCRdb's version includes in-frame clones alone and lacks a portion of them. The sample lists roughly 200,000 clones, just over 75% occurring once. The specimen was PBMCs. The origin of the receptors is an older woman in good health and CMV-seropositive.

This clone occurred a few times. V usage is TRBV28 and J usage is TRBJ1-5; no clear D gene. The CDR3 length is 13 residues. CDR1 is MDHEN, CDR2 SYDVKM, per germline. V lost 6 bases and J lost 6, with 12 bases in between. CDR3 sequence (DNA): TGTGCCAGCAGGGAGCGTGGGTTTCAGCCCCAGCATTTT. Protein: CASRERGFQPQHF.

The chain uses TRBV5-1 and TRBJ1-2; TRBD1 matches at 10 bases. The CDR3 has 15 residues. The J segment lost 5 bases and the V segment lost 0 bases, leaving 4 bases of the junction unmatched. Germline CDR1 and CDR2: SGHRS and YFSETQ. The CDR3 loop is CASSLGGTGVYGYTF. CDR3 DNA: TGCGCCAGCAGCTTGGGAGGGACAGGGGTGTATGGCTACACCTTC.

The chain combines TRBV6-6 with TRBJ2-5; TRBD1 matches 8 bases. The J call is in doubt because the DNA end fits TRBJ2-7 better. Germline CDR1 reads MNHNY; CDR2 reads SVGAGI (reference sequence). The CDR3 length is 15 residues. The CDR3 sequence is CASSHQDRAPHEQYF. DNA for the CDR3: TGTGCCAGCAGCCACCAGGACAGGGCTCCTCACGAGCAGTACTTC.

The chain recombines TRBV4-1 with TRBJ2-1, with TRBD2 matching over 8 bases. The junction had 9 bases not matched to a gene; V was cut back by 2 bases and J by 0 bases. The CDR3 loop spans 18 amino acids. Germline V gene lookup returns CDR1 MGHRA and CDR2 YSYEKL. CDR3 loop: CASSQLPAGTSSYNEQFF. In DNA form, the CDR3 reads TGCGCCAGCAGCCAATTGCCGGCGGGGACTAGCTCCTACAATGAGCAGTTCTTC.

V and J are TRBV28 and TRBJ1-5, with D tentatively TRBD1 (6 bases). Germline-derived CDR1 and CDR2 are MDHEN and SYDVKM. The CDR3 has 13 amino acids. Trimming stripped 6 bases from V and 4 bases from J, with 10 bases between. CDR3 in DNA: TGTGCCAGCAGCATACAGGGAAATCAGCCCCAGCATTTT. Its protein product is CASSIQGNQPQHF.

The rearrangement uses TRBV5-1 and TRBJ1-1; D gene ambiguous. With 0 bases removed from V and 4 bases from J, the gap between germline ends came to 7 bases. Germline CDR1 and CDR2: SGHRS and YFSETQ. This CDR3 has 13 residues. As DNA, the CDR3 is TGCGCCAGCAGCTTGGACGGTGGCACTGAAGCTTTCTTT. It is translated as CASSLDGGTEAFF.

The chain couples TRBV10-3 to TRBJ1-3; unclear D gene. V lost 0 bases, J lost 4 bases, and 19 bases lay in between. The germline CDR1 and CDR2 sequences are ENHRY and SYGVKD. The CDR3 has 18 residues. In DNA form, the CDR3 reads TGTGCCATCAGTGAGTCGAACTCTGGCTCCTCGGGAGGAAACACCATATATTTT. Translation: CAISESNSGSSGGNTIYF.

The chain joins TRBV5-1 to TRBJ2-2; 8 nucleotides match TRBD1. Germline CDR1 SGHRS, CDR2 YFSETQ. The CDR3 contains 17 residues. The V and J ends lost 2 bases and 4 bases, in that order; junction bases with no gene match: 10. DNA for the CDR3: TGCGCCAGCAGCTTTCACCAAGACAGGGGATTCACCGGGGAGCTGTTTTTT. Translating it yields CASSFHQDRGFTGELFF.

The CDR3 DNA is TGCAGCGTTGATTTCCGGGGCACAGATACGCAGTATTTT. It specifies CSVDFRGTDTQYF. The chain couples TRBV29-1 to TRBJ2-3; no reliable D call. V was trimmed by 3 bases and J by 1 base, leaving 8 bases between them. Per the germline V gene, CDR1 is SQVTM and CDR2 is ANQGSEA. The CDR3 is 13 amino acids.

This clone was observed a handful of times. This chain joins TRBV7-2 and TRBJ2-1; tentative D call: TRBD2 (5 bases). Looked up from germline, CDR1 is SGHTA and CDR2 is FQGNSA. The CDR3 spans 18 residues. V lost 1 base and J 0 bases, leaving 16 bases between the germline ends. CDR3: CASSLVFGGEGSYNEQFF. CDR3 nucleotide sequence: TGTGCCAGCAGCTTAGTATTCGGCGGCGAGGGCTCCTACAATGAGCAGTTCTTC.

This chain links TRBV2 with TRBJ1-3, with D hard to call. Trimming cost V 5 bases and J 2 bases, with 10 bases left between them. The CDR3 is 14 residues long. Germline assignment: CDR1 SNHLY and CDR2 FYNNEI. Here the CDR3 DNA reads TGTGCCAGCAGTAGGCGGGGAACTGGAAACACCATATATTTT. Encoded protein: CASSRRGTGNTIYF.

This chain joins TRBV5-4 and TRBJ1-3; D is unresolved. The CDR3 has 15 residues. Per germline, CDR1 SGHNT and CDR2 YYREEE (reference sequence). The V and J ends lost 7 bases and 0 bases respectively, with 14 bases between them. The CDR3 sequence is CASSAQLGSGNTIYF. DNA for the CDR3: TGTGCCAGCTCAGCCCAACTAGGCTCTGGAAACACCATATATTTT.

For this clone: Different DNA sequences within this sample yield the same CDR3. The genes are TRBV6-5 and TRBJ1-6; the D gene is possibly TRBD1 (5 bases). The V end was cut by 0 bases, the J end by 8 bases, with 14 bases between. This CDR3 spans 16 amino acids. Germline lookup yields CDR1 MNHEY and CDR2 SVGAGI. CDR3 amino acids: CASSYSNRGVDSPLHF. CDR3 nucleotides: TGTGCCAGCAGTTACTCGAATCGGGGGGTCGATTCACCCCTCCACTTT.

This clone was seen more than once but under ten times. V gene TRBV2 combines with J gene TRBJ1-5; 7 bases fit TRBD1. In germline, CDR1 is SNHLY, CDR2 FYNNEI. Trimming at V came to 5 bases and at J to 6 bases, leaving 7 bases not matched to a gene. The CDR3 length is 14 residues. CDR3 DNA sequence: TGTGCCAGCAGTCCCACAGGGGTCGGTCAGCCCCAGCATTTT. Translating gives CASSPTGVGQPQHF.

The rearrangement links TRBV6-5 to TRBJ1-1; 8 bases are a match to TRBD1. The V and J ends lost 5 bases and 4 bases, in that order; junction bases with no gene match: 6. Germline V CDR1 and CDR2: MNHEY, SVGAGI. There are 14 residues in the CDR3. The CDR3 reads CASSPTGGGTEAFF. For the CDR3, the DNA is TGTGCCAGCAGTCCCACAGGGGGAGGCACTGAAGCTTTCTTT.

This chain's CDR3 is CASSYSRDTSYEQYF. As DNA, the CDR3 is TGTGCCAGCAGTTACTCCAGGGACACATCCTACGAGCAGTACTTC. The genes are TRBV6-5 and TRBJ2-7, with D perhaps TRBD1 (6 bases). The ends were cut back, 0 bases at V and 1 base at J, with 10 bases in the middle. Germline loops: CDR1 MNHEY, CDR2 SVGAGI. This CDR3 is built from 15 residues.

This clone was found once. This sequence joins TRBV6-1 and TRBJ1-5; 8 bases line up with TRBD1. CDR3 size: 15 residues. Trimming cost V 5 bases and J 0 bases; bases outside gene matches: 3. Germline lookup yields CDR1 MNHNS and CDR2 SASEGT. This CDR3 is CASSKGQDSNQPQHF. CDR3 bases: TGTGCCAGCAGTAAGGGACAGGATAGCAATCAGCCCCAGCATTTT.